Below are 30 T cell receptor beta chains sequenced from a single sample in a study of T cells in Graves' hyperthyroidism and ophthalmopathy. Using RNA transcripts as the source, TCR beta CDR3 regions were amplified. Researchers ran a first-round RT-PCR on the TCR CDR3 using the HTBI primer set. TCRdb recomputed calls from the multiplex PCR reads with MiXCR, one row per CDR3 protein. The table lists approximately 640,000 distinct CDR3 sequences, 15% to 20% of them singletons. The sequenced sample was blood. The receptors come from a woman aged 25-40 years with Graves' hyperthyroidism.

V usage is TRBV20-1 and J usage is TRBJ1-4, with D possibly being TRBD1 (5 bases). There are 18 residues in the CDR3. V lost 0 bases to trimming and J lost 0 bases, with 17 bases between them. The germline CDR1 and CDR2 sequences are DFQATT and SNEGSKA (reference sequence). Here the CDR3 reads CSARDGTRDLSTNEKLFF. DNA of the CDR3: TGCAGTGCTAGAGATGGGACTCGGGACTTATCAACTAATGAAAAACTGTTTTTT.

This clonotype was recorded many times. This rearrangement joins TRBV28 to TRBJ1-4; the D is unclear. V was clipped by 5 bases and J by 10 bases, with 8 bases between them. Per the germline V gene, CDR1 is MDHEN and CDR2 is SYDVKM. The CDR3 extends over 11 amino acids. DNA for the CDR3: TGTGCCAGCAGTCTAGGAGTAAAACTGTTTTTT. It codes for CASSLGVKLFF.

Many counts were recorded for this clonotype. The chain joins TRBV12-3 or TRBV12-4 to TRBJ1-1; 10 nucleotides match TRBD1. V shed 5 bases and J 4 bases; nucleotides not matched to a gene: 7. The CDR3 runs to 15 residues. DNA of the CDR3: TGTGCCAGCAGTCCGACAGGGGGCTGGGTCACTGAAGCTTTCTTT. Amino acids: CASSPTGGWVTEAFF.

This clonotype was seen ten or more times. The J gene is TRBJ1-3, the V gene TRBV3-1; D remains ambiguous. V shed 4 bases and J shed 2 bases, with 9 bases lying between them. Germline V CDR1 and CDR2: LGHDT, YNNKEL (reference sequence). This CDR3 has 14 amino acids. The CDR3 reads CASSPSMAGNTIYF. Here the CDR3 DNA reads TGTGCCAGCAGCCCCTCTATGGCTGGAAACACCATATATTTT.

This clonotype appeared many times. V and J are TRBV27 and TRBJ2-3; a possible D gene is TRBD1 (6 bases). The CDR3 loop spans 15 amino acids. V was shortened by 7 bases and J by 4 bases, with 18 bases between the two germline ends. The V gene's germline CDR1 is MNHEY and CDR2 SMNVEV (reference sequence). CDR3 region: CASNRDNRVPDTQYF. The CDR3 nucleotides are TGTGCCAGCAACCGGGACAATCGTGTCCCAGATACGCAGTATTTT.

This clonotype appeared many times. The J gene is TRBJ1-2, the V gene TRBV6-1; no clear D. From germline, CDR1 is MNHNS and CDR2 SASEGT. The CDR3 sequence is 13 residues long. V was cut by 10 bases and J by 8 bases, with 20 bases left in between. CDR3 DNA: TGTGCCACCCCGGCAGCGGAGGCGAGCGGCTACACCTTC. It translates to CATPAAEASGYTF.

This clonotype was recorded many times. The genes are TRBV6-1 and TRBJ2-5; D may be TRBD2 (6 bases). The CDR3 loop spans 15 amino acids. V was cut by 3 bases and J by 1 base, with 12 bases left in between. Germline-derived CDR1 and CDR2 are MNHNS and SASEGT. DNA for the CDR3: TGTGCCAGCAGTGATAGCCCCGGGAGCCAAGAGACCCAGTACTTC. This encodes CASSDSPGSQETQYF.

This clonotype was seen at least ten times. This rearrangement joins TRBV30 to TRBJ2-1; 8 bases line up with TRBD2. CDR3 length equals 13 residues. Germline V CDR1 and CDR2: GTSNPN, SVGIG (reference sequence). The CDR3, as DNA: TGTGCACGAACTAGCGGTACCTACAATGAGCAGTTCTTC. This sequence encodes CARTSGTYNEQFF. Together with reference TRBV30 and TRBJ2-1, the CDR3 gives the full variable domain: SQTIHQWPATLVQPVGSPLSLECTVEGTSNPNLYWYRQAAGRGLQLLFYSVGIGQISSEVPQNLSASRPQDRQFILSSKKLLLSDSGFYLCARTSGTYNEQFFGPGTRLTVL.

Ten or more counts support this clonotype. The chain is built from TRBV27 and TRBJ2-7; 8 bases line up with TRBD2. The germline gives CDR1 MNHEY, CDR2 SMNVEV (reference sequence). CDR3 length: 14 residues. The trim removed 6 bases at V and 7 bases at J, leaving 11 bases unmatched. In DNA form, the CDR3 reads TGTGCCAGCAGCGACCTCGGGAGGGCCGGAGAGCAGTACTTC. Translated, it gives CASSDLGRAGEQYF.

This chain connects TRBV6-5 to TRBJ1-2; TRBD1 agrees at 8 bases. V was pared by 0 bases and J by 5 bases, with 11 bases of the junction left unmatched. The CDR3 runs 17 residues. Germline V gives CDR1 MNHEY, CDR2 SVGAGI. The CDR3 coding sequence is TGTGCCAGCAGTTACTCCGGCTTCCAGGGGGCCAATTATGGCTACACCTTC. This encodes CASSYSGFQGANYGYTF.

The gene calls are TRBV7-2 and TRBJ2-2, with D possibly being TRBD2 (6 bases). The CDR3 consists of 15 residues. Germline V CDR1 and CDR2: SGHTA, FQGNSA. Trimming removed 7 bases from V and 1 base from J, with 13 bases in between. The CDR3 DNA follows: TGTGCCAGCATAAAGGAGGGCCAGAACACCGGGGAGCTGTTTTTT. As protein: CASIKEGQNTGELFF. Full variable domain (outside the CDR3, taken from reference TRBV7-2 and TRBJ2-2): GAGVSQSPSNKVTEKGKDVELRCDPISGHTALYWYRQSLGQGLEFLIYFQGNSAPDKSGLPSDRFSAERTGGSVSTLTIQRTQQEDSAVYLCASIKEGQNTGELFFGEGSRLTVL.

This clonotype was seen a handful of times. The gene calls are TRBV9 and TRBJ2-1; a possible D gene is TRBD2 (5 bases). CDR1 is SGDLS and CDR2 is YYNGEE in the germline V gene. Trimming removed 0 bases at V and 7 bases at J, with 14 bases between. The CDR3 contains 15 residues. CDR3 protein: CASSVELAPGNEQFF. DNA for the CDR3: TGTGCCAGCAGCGTAGAGTTAGCGCCCGGGAATGAGCAGTTCTTC. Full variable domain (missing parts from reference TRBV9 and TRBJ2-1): DSGVTQTPKHLITATGQRVTLRCSPRSGDLSVYWYQQSLDQGLQFLIQYYNGEERAKGNILERFSAQQFPDLHSELNLSSLELGDSALYFCASSVELAPGNEQFFGPGTRLTVL.

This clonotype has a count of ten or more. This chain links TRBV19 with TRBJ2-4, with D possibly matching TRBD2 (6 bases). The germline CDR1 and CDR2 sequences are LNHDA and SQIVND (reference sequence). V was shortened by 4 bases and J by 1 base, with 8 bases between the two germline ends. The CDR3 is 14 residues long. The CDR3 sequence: CASSSGTAKNIQYF. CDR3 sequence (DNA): TGTGCCAGTAGTAGCGGGACGGCCAAAAACATTCAGTACTTC.

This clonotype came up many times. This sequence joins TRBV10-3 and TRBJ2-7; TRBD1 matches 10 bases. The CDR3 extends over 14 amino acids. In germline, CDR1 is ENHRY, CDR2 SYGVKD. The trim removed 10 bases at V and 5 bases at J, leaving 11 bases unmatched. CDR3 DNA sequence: TGTGCCACAAGCCGGGACAGGGGAAAGAACGAGCAGTACTTC. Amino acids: CATSRDRGKNEQYF.

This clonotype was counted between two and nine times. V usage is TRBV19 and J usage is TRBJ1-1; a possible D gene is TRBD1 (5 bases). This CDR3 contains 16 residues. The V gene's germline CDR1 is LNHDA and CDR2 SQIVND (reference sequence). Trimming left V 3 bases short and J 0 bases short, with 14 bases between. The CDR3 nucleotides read TGTGCCAGTAGTATGGGGGTTGCGGGGGTGAACACTGAAGCTTTCTTT. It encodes CASSMGVAGVNTEAFF. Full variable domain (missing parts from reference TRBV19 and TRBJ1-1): DGGITQSPKYLFRKEGQNVTLSCEQNLNHDAMYWYRQDPGQGLRLIYYSQIVNDFQKGDIAEGYSVSREKKESFPLTVTSAQKNPTAFYLCASSMGVAGVNTEAFFGQGTRLTVV.

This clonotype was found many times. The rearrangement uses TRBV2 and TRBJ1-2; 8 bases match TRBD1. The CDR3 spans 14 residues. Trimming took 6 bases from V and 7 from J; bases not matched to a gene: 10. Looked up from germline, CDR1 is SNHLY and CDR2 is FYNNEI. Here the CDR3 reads CASSLQGEGSGYTF. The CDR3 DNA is TGTGCCAGCAGCCTACAGGGGGAGGGATCTGGCTACACCTTC. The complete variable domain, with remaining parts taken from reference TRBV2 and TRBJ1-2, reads EPEVTQTPSHQVTQMGQEVILRCVPISNHLYFYWYRQILGQKVEFLVSFYNNEISEKSEIFDDQFSVERPDGSNFTLKIRSTKLEDSAMYFCASSLQGEGSGYTFGSGTRLTVV.

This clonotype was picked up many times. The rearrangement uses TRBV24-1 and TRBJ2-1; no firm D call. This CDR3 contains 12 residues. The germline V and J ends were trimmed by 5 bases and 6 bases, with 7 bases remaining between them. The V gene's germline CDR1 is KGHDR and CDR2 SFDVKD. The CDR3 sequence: CATSGVSNEQFF. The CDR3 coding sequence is TGTGCCACCAGTGGGGTTTCCAATGAGCAGTTCTTC.

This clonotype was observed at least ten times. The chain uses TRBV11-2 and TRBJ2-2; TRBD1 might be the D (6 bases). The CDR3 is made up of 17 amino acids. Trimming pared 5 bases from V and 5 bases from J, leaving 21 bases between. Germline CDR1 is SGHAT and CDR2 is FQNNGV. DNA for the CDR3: TGTGCCAGCAGCCAGGGGCTGGACAGCCAGGGGACCGGGGAGCTGTTTTTT. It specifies CASSQGLDSQGTGELFF.

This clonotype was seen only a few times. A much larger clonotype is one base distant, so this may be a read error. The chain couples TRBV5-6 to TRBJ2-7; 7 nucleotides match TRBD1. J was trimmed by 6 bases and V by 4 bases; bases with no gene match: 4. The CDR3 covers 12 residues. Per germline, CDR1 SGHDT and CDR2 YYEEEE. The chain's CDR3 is CASSDNRGEQYF. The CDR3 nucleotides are TGTGCCAGCAGCGACAACAGGGGCGAGCAGTACTTC. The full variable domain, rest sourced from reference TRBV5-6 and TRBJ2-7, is DAGVTQSPTHLIKTRGQQVTLRCSPKSGHDTVSWYQQALGQGPQFIFQYYEEEERQRGNFPDRFSGHQFPNYSSELNVNALLLGDSALYLCASSDNRGEQYFGPGTRLTVT.

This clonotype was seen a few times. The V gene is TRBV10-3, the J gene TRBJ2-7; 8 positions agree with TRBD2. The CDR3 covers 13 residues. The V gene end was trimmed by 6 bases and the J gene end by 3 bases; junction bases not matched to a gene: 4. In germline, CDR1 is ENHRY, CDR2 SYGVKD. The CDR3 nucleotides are TGTGCCATCAGGCCGGGACTAGGCTACGAGCAGTACTTC. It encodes CAIRPGLGYEQYF.

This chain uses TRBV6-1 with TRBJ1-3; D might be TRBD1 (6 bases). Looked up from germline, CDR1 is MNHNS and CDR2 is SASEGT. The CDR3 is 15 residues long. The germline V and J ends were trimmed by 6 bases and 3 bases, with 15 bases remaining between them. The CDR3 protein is CASSSTDSFGNTIYF. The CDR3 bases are TGTGCCAGCAGCTCAACGGACAGCTTTGGAAACACCATATATTTT.

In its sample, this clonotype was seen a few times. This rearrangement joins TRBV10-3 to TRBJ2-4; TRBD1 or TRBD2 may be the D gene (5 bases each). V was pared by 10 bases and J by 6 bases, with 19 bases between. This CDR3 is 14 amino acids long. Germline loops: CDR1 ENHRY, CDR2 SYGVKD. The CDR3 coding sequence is TGTGCCACCTCCGAGGGGACCGGGGCAAACATTCAGTACTTC. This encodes CATSEGTGANIQYF.

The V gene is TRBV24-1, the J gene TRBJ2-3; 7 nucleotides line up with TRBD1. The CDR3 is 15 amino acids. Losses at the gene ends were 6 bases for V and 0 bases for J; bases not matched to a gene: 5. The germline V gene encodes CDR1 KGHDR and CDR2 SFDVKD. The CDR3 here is CATSQRTGSTDTQYF. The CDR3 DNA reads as TGTGCCACCAGTCAACGGACAGGAAGCACAGATACGCAGTATTTT.

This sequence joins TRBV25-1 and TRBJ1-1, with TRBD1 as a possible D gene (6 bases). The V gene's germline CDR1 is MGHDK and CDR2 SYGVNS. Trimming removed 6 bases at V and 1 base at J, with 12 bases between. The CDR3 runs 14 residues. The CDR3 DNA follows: TGTGCCAGCAGGGGGGAGGGGGGGAACACTGAAGCTTTCTTT. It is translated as CASRGEGGNTEAFF.

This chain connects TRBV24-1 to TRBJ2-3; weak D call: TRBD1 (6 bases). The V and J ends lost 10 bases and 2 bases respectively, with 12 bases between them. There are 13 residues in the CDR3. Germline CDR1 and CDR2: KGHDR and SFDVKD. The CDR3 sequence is CATKGQVTDTQYF. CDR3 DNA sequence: TGTGCCACTAAGGGACAAGTCACAGATACGCAGTATTTT.

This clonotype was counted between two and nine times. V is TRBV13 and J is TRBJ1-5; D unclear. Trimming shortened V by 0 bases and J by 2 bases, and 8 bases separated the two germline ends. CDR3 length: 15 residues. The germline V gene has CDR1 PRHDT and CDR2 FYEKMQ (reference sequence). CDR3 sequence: CASSLGMSGNQPQHF. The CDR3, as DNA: TGTGCCAGCAGCTTAGGTATGTCAGGCAATCAGCCCCAGCATTTT.

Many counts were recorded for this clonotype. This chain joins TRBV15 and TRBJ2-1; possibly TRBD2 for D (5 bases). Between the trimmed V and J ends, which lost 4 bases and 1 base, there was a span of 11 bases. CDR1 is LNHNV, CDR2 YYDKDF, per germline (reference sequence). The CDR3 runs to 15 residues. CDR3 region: CATSTWRVSYNEQFF. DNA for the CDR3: TGTGCCACCAGCACCTGGCGGGTGTCCTACAATGAGCAGTTCTTC.

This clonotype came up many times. The CDR3 sequence: CASSLLAGAHEQYF. DNA for the CDR3: TGTGCCAGCAGTTTATTAGCGGGAGCTCACGAGCAGTACTTC. The chain carries TRBV28 and TRBJ2-7, with TRBD2 identical over 9 bases. The J segment lost 5 bases and the V segment lost 1 base, leaving 3 bases of the junction unmatched. Germline V gives CDR1 MDHEN, CDR2 SYDVKM. The CDR3 has 14 residues.

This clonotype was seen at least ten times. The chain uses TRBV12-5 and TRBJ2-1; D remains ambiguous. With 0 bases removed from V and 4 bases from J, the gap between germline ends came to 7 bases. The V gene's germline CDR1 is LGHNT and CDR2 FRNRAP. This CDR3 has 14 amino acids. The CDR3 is CASGLVGLYNEQFF. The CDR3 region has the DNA TGTGCTAGTGGTTTGGTCGGTCTTTACAATGAGCAGTTCTTC.

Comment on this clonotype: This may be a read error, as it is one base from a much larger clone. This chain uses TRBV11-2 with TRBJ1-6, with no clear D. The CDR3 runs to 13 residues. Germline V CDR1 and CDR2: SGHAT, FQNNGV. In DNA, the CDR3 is TGTGCCAGCAGCCCCTTTCAAAATTCACCCCCCCACTTT. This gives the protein CASSPFQNSPPHF.